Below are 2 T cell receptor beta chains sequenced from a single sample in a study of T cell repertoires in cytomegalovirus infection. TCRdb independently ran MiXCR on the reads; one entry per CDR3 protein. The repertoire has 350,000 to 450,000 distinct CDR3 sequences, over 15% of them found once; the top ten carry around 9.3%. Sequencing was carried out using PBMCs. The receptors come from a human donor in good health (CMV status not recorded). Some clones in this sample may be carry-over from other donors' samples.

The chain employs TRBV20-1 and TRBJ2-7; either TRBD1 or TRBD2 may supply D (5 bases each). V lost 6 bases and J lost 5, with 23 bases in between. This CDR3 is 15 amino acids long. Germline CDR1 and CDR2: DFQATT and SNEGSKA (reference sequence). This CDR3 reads CSASVQTRGSNEQYF. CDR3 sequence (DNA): TGCAGTGCCAGCGTCCAAACTAGGGGATCCAACGAGCAGTACTTC.

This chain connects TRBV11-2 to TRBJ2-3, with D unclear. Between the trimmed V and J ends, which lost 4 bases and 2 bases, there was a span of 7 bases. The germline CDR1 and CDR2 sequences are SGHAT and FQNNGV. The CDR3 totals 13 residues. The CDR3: CASSSDITDTQYF. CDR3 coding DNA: TGTGCCAGCAGCTCAGACATCACAGATACGCAGTATTTT.